Presented here are 5 T cell receptor beta chains from one specimen sequenced in a study of blood T cell repertoires in COVID-19 (dated by TCRdb to the early 2020s). Library generation was performed with the immunoSEQ multiplex PCR assay. In its TCRdb copy, this immuneACCESS table keeps in-frame sequences only and misses some clones. Where compared with another copy, unresolved V genes explain less than half of these, and the others have no known cause. The table for this sample lists 95,000 or so clones; less than 85% of them were counted only once. The ten largest clones capture about a quarter of the sample. Sequencing was carried out using peripheral blood. Every receptor here comes from a human donor in a cohort sampled during active COVID-19.

This clone came up a few times. This rearrangement joins TRBV11-2 to TRBJ1-3; 8 bases align to TRBD1. Germline V gene lookup returns CDR1 SGHAT and CDR2 FQNNGV. The V segment lost 3 bases and the J segment 1 base; nucleotides outside the gene matches: 8. This CDR3 spans 17 amino acids. The CDR3: CASSFQTGGRSGNTIYF. CDR3 DNA: TGTGCCAGCAGCTTCCAAACAGGGGGTCGGTCTGGAAACACCATATATTTT.

This rearrangement joins TRBV27 to TRBJ2-1; TRBD2 matches at 13 bases. Germline CDR1 reads MNHEY; CDR2 reads SMNVEV (reference sequence). Unmatched junction bases numbered 5, after V lost 4 bases and J lost 5 bases. The CDR3 loop spans 16 amino acids. CDR3 protein: CASSSRGTSGNNEQFF. Written as DNA, the CDR3 is TGTGCCAGCAGTTCCCGCGGGACTAGCGGGAACAATGAGCAGTTCTTC.

V gene TRBV5-1 combines with J gene TRBJ1-5, with D possibly matching TRBD1 (6 bases). Trimming removed 4 bases at V and 2 bases at J, with 10 bases between. Germline V gene lookup returns CDR1 SGHRS and CDR2 YFSETQ. This CDR3 is 14 amino acids long. The CDR3 sequence: CASSPAGGNQPQHF. CDR3 bases: TGCGCCAGCAGCCCCGCAGGGGGCAATCAGCCCCAGCATTTT.

The V call is TRBV10-3, the J call TRBJ2-2, with D possibly TRBD1 on 5 matching bases. CDR1 ENHRY and CDR2 SYGVKD come from the germline V gene. V dropped 3 bases and J dropped 6 bases, with 11 bases sitting between them. The CDR3 contains 14 residues. CDR3 bases: TGTGCCATCAGTGATGCAGGGTACCCCGGGGAGCTGTTTTTT. Translation gives CAISDAGYPGELFF.

V and J are TRBV3-1 (or the pseudogene TRBV3-2) and TRBJ2-1, with 8 bases lining up with TRBD2. The germline CDR1 and CDR2 sequences are LGHDT and YNNKEL (reference sequence). Germline trimming cut 4 bases from V and 7 bases from J; bases unmatched to any gene: 12. The CDR3 has 16 amino acids. CDR3 protein: CASSPRASGRYNEQFF. Here the CDR3 DNA reads TGTGCCAGCAGCCCGCGGGCCAGCGGGAGATATAATGAGCAGTTCTTC.